This record looks at one TCR beta chain sequence and its context. No antigen is known for it. The CDR3 covers 11 residues. Trimming took 4 bases from V and 7 from J, leaving 7 bases between them. Germline CDR1 and CDR2: SGHTS and YDEGEE. These data are taken from a study of shared clonotypes between healthy human individuals. Regarding the study as a whole: A generally larger estimated richness was seen in naive subsets than in memory subsets. Clonotype sharing across several donors was observed for about 5.5% of naive CD4 clonotypes.

Replicate PCRs run on sorted subsets employed 200 ng DNA, roughly 30,000 T cell genomes. Some clones are missing from TCRdb's copy, which holds only in-frame ones; the method was immunoSEQ multiplex PCR. The repertoire holds fewer than 3 million clones, with about 90% as singletons. The TCR originated in a man aged 18 to 35 in good health. Some clones in this sample may be carry-over from other donors' samples. The rearrangement joins TRBV5-8 to TRBJ2-3; D ambiguous. The sample comprised naive CD4+ T cells from PBMCs. The subset denotes: CD45RA+ positively selected. Here the CDR3 DNA reads TGTGCCAGCAGCCCCGCGTATACGCAGTATTTT. Amino acids: CASSPAYTQYF.